This TCR beta chain was captured by sequencing in a study of blood T cell repertoires in COVID-19. Study-wide background: COVID-19 samples, acute and convalescent, were from the United States, Italy and Spain. In each case, the material was cDNA or gDNA derived from T cells, B-cell-depleted T cells, or PBMCs.

Original handling: For nucleated cells, counts were estimated from reference gene primer amplification. Only in-frame clones appear in the TCRdb table, and some are missing; sequencing was by immunoSEQ multiplex PCR. From that table come the V and J calls and clone size; the DNA was used to work out D and trimming. The sample gives 250,000 or so clones, about 85% of which show up once; roughly 3% is in the top ten. V lost 4 bases, J lost 0 bases, and 13 bases lay in between. Germline assignment: CDR1 LNHDA and CDR2 SQIVND (reference sequence). The CDR3 runs to 15 residues. J is TRBJ2-7 and V is TRBV19; D not certain. The sequence derives from a man in his late teens or twenties with active or convalescent COVID-19. The sample comprised peripheral blood. The CDR3 coding sequence is TGTGCCAGTAGTAGTTCCGAGGCCAGCTCCTACGAGCAGTACTTC. Protein: CASSSSEASSYEQYF. The full variable domain, with the rest looked up from reference TRBV19 and TRBJ2-7, is DGGITQSPKYLFRKEGQNVTLSCEQNLNHDAMYWYRQDPGQGLRLIYYSQIVNDFQKGDIAEGYSVSREKKESFPLTVTSAQKNPTAFYLCASSSSEASSYEQYFGPGTRLTVT.